This T cell receptor (beta chain) was found in a study of blood T cells in healthy people across ages. About the study: About one barcoded beta molecule per two T cells was the capture yield of template switching.

The second PCR ran roughly 7 to 12 cycles with a sample-barcoded 5' primer and J-beta primers. Every single cDNA molecule received a tag from a template-switch adaptor with 12 random nucleotides. TCRdb recomputed calls from the 5' RACE reads with MiXCR, one row per CDR3 protein. The data contain more than 1.4 million distinct CDR3 sequences, approximately 42% of them singletons. Germline CDR1 is SQVTM and CDR2 is ANQGSEA. V trimming: 7 bases; J trimming: 5 bases; junction bases outside the gene matches: 13. The CDR3 extends over 15 amino acids. The study isolated at least 6.5 million PBMCs from each sample.

The sequenced material came from blood. The chain links TRBV29-1 to TRBJ1-2; 10 bases align to TRBD1. The source is a woman between 18 and 30 years old in good health. This CDR3 reads CSARLDRDRGYGYTF. As DNA, the CDR3 is TGCAGCGCCCGCCTTGACCGGGACAGGGGATATGGCTACACCTTC.